This T cell receptor beta chain was retrieved from a study of T cell responses to AZD1222 COVID-19 vaccine. This CDR3 is built from 15 residues. Trimming took off 1 base at V and 5 bases at J, with 11 bases between the two ends. Germline V lookup: CDR1 KGHSH, CDR2 LQKENI. Some clones are missing from TCRdb's copy, which holds only in-frame ones; the method was immunoSEQ multiplex PCR. Among 120,000 or so clones listed, 70% to 90% were seen once. This sequence originates from an adult in good health. This specimen consisted of peripheral blood, obtained on day 0 of AZD1222 vaccination. The rearrangement uses TRBV18 and TRBJ2-2; D perhaps matches TRBD2 (5 bases). The CDR3, as DNA: TGTGCCAGCTCACCACGAGGACTGAGGACCGGGGAGCTGTTTTTT. Protein product: CASSPRGLRTGELFF.